These T cell receptor beta chains were read from a single sample in a study of beta chain features in type 1 diabetes. TCRdb's copy holds only in-frame clones and misses some; the assay was immunoSEQ multiplex PCR. The sample yields about 340,000 clones, roughly 14% seen once. Material for sequencing was naive CD4+ T cells from blood. These TCRs come from a woman younger than 30 with type 1 diabetes. Each CDR3 is given with its conserved first and last residue. A D gene is named only where the DNA matches it firmly. Where a row states a size, it is once, few, many or the class of an expanded clone; other rows omit it.

abundance	v_gene	j_gene	d_gene	CDR3nt	CDR3aa
NA	TRBV6-6	TRBJ2-1	TRBD2	TGTGCCACTTCCTCCGGGACTAGCGGGAATGAGCAGTTCTTC	CATSSGTSGNEQFF
NA	TRBV29-1	TRBJ2-2	NA	TGCAGCGTTGGGGGCGGGCGGGGGAACACCGGGGAGCTGTTTTTT	CSVGGGRGNTGELFF
NA	TRBV7-2	TRBJ2-3	NA	TGTGCCAGCAGCTCCCCGCAAGAGAGCACAGATACGCAGTATTTT	CASSSPQESTDTQYF
NA	TRBV28	TRBJ2-7	TRBD2	TGTGCCAGCAGTCCCGGACTAGCGGGAGGGCACGAGTACTTC	CASSPGLAGGHEYF
NA	TRBV10-3	TRBJ1-1	NA	TGTGCCATCAGGAATGGACAGTTGAACACTGAAGCTTTCTTT	CAIRNGQLNTEAFF
NA	TRBV2	TRBJ1-5	NA	TGTGCCAGCAGTGACACAGGGTTAACACAGCCCCAGCATTTT	CASSDTGLTQPQHF
NA	TRBV5-1	TRBJ2-1	NA	TGCGCCAGCAGCCGCCTGGGAGCGGAAGGTCCCAATGAGCAGTTCTTC	CASSRLGAEGPNEQFF
NA	TRBV5-1	TRBJ2-5	TRBD2	TGCGCCAGCAGCCTGGTGGGGAGCGGGAATGGAGAGACCCAGTACTTC	CASSLVGSGNGETQYF
few	TRBV18	TRBJ2-7	NA	TGTGCCAGTCACAGCCCCAGCTCCTACGAGCAGTACTTC	CASHSPSSYEQYF
once	TRBV12-5	TRBJ1-1	NA	TGTGCTAGTGGTCCCTCGAGGGGGAATGGCACTGAAGCTTTCTTT	CASGPSRGNGTEAFF
NA	TRBV4-3	TRBJ1-2	NA	TGCGCCAGCAGCCAAGATCGTGCGGAGTACTATGGCTACACCTTC	CASSQDRAEYYGYTF
NA	TRBV30	TRBJ2-2	NA	TGTGCCTGGAGTGTCATTTTTAAGGGGCACGGGGAGCTGTTTTTT	CAWSVIFKGHGELFF
NA	TRBV10-3	TRBJ2-1	TRBD1	TGTGCCATCAGTGAGTCACGACAGGGCTACAATGAGCAGTTCTTC	CAISESRQGYNEQFF
few	TRBV9	TRBJ2-4	NA	TGTGCCAGCAGCGCCACACAGGGCACAGGTTTTCAGTACTTC	CASSATQGTGFQYF
few	TRBV5-1	TRBJ2-3	NA	TGCGCCAGCAGCTTCCAGGCTGGGTGGCGGGACCGCACAGATACGCAGTATTTT	CASSFQAGWRDRTDTQYF
NA	TRBV4-1	TRBJ2-3	NA	TGCGCCAGCAGCCAAGCTGATACGCAGTATTTT	CASSQADTQYF
few	TRBV7-2	TRBJ2-7	TRBD2	TGTGCCAGCAGCTTTAGCGGGAGGGCCGGGTCCTACGAGCAGTACTTC	CASSFSGRAGSYEQYF
few	TRBV15	TRBJ1-1	NA	TGTGCCACCAGCATCCTTTTAGTGAACACTGAAGCTTTCTTT	CATSILLVNTEAFF
few	TRBV19	TRBJ2-6	TRBD1	TGTGCCAGTAGTTCCAGGGGGGGGGCCAACGTCCTGACTTTC	CASSSRGGANVLTF
NA	TRBV28	TRBJ2-4	NA	TGTGCCAGCAGCGGGGGAACTTATATAGCCAAAAACATTCAGTACTTC	CASSGGTYIAKNIQYF
NA	TRBV25-1	TRBJ2-1	NA	TGTGCCAGCAGTGAGGATACAGGGATTTACAATGAGCAGTTCTTC	CASSEDTGIYNEQFF
few	TRBV27	TRBJ2-5	TRBD2	TGTGCCAGCAGTCCGCGACTAGCGGGAGGACAAGAGACCCAGTACTTC	CASSPRLAGGQETQYF
few	TRBV28	TRBJ2-1	TRBD2	TGTGCCAGCGGGGGGACTAGCGGGCGGAAGCAGTTCTTC	CASGGTSGRKQFF
NA	TRBV7-9	TRBJ1-1	NA	TGTGCCAGCAGCTTAACGCAGGGTCGGCCTGAAGCTTTCTTT	CASSLTQGRPEAFF
few	TRBV9	TRBJ1-2	TRBD1	TGTGCCAGCAGCGCGCAGGGGGCATATGGCTACACCTTC	CASSAQGAYGYTF
few	TRBV29-1	TRBJ1-1	TRBD1	TGCAGCGTTGGGACAGGGAGAACTGAAGCTTTCTTT	CSVGTGRTEAFF
few	TRBV4-1	TRBJ2-5	NA	TGCGCCAGCAGCCAAGTGGGTTTACAGAAAGAGACCCAGTACTTC	CASSQVGLQKETQYF
NA	TRBV28	TRBJ2-5	TRBD1	TGTGCCAGCAGTTTCCCCCCCACAGGGGTCCAAGAGACCCAGTACTTC	CASSFPPTGVQETQYF
NA	TRBV5-6	TRBJ1-1	TRBD1	TGTGCCAGCAGCTGGAGGTCGACAGGGGCCACTGAAGCTTTCTTT	CASSWRSTGATEAFF
few	TRBV28	TRBJ2-4	TRBD2	TGTGCCAGCAGAAAAGCGGGGGGAGCCAAAAACATTCAGTACTTC	CASRKAGGAKNIQYF
NA	TRBV14	TRBJ1-4	NA	TGTGCCAGCAGCCGACTGCCTGCCGGGAGGAGTGAAAAACTGTTTTTT	CASSRLPAGRSEKLFF
NA	TRBV7-2	TRBJ2-1	TRBD2	TGTGCCAGCAGCTTAGGACTAGCGGGGTACAATGAGCAGTTCTTC	CASSLGLAGYNEQFF
NA	TRBV7-9	TRBJ1-1	TRBD1	TGTGCCAGCAGCTTACCTTGGACAGGCTTGAACACTGAAGCTTTCTTT	CASSLPWTGLNTEAFF
NA	TRBV7-9	TRBJ1-1	NA	TGTGCCAGCAGCTTAGGGGCAGGGCGGGCTTTCTTT	CASSLGAGRAFF
few	TRBV11-2	TRBJ1-2	NA	TGTGCCAGCAGCTTAAGGGTTGAGAGGGTCACCTTC	CASSLRVERVTF
NA	TRBV11-2	TRBJ2-2	NA	TGTGCCAGCAGCCGTACGGGGTTATACACCGGGGAGCTGTTTTTT	CASSRTGLYTGELFF
few	TRBV6-6	TRBJ2-7	TRBD1	TGTGCCAGCAGTTACGGACAGGGGGCGAAGGAGCAGTACTTC	CASSYGQGAKEQYF
NA	TRBV2	TRBJ1-5	NA	TGTGCCAGCAGTCCCGACTCGGACAAACAGCCCCAGCATTTT	CASSPDSDKQPQHF
NA	TRBV4-2	TRBJ2-5	NA	TGTGCCAGCAGCCAAAGCGGAACTCCCCAAGAGACCCAGTACTTC	CASSQSGTPQETQYF
few	TRBV30	TRBJ2-7	NA	TGTGCCTGGAGTGTAGGGGATAACTACGAGCAGTACTTC	CAWSVGDNYEQYF
few	TRBV27	TRBJ2-7	NA	TGTGCCAGCAGTCCGGACAGAGCCTACGAGCAGTACTTC	CASSPDRAYEQYF
NA	TRBV18	TRBJ1-1	TRBD1	TGTGCCAGCTCACCACAGGGGGCTAGCGCTGAAGCTTTCTTT	CASSPQGASAEAFF
NA	TRBV5-1	TRBJ2-5	NA	TGCGCCAGCAGCCCTACTTCCTCAGAGACCCAGTACTTC	CASSPTSSETQYF
few	TRBV11-2	TRBJ2-3	NA	TGTGCCAGCAGCCTAAGTGGGGAGACAGGCCTACTCACAGATACGCAGTATTTT	CASSLSGETGLLTDTQYF
few	TRBV9	TRBJ1-1	NA	TGTGCCAGCAGCGTAGGCGGAGGGTGGAACACTGAAGCTTTCTTT	CASSVGGGWNTEAFF
few	TRBV30	TRBJ2-7	NA	TGTGCCTGGAGCGGGAGTTTATTCGGCGAGCAGTACTTC	CAWSGSLFGEQYF
few	TRBV5-4	TRBJ2-7	NA	TGTGCCAGCAGCAGGGGGACGGCCGGCGAGCAGTACTTC	CASSRGTAGEQYF
few	TRBV14	TRBJ2-1	NA	TGTGCCAGCAAGACCGGGGAGAAGAGAGATGAGCAGTTCTTC	CASKTGEKRDEQFF
NA	TRBV7-3	TRBJ1-2	NA	TGTGCCAGCAGCCCAGGGACACAGGGCTACACCTTC	CASSPGTQGYTF
NA	TRBV29-1	TRBJ2-5	TRBD2	TGCAGCGTTGGCGGGACTAGCGGGAGCCAAGAGACCCAGTACTTC	CSVGGTSGSQETQYF
few	TRBV6-5	TRBJ1-2	TRBD1	TGTGCCAGCAGTTTCCAGGACAGGCGGTCTGGCTACACCTTC	CASSFQDRRSGYTF
few	TRBV30	TRBJ1-5	NA	TGTGCCTGGAGTTTCCAGAATCAGCCCCAGCATTTT	CAWSFQNQPQHF